A selection of T cell receptor beta chains follows, all from one sample in a study of T cells after yellow fever vaccination. TCRdb fed the 5' RACE reads into MiXCR, producing one record per CDR3 protein. The sample lists fewer than 500,000 distinct CDR3 sequences, around 20% occurring once. The sequenced sample was PBMCs, obtained before the yellow fever booster vaccination. These receptors all come from a man aged 18 to 30 who received the YFV17D yellow fever vaccine. Both conserved end residues are part of each CDR3. A D gene is named only where the DNA matches it firmly. Only part of the rows carry a size: once, few, many, or a class if the clone is expanded.

>TRBJ2-1|TRBV29-1|TRBD2|-
TGCAGCGTTGCGGGGGGGGCTCTTAATGAGCAGTTCTTC
CSVAGGALNEQFF
>TRBJ2-3|TRBV2|TRBD1|few
TGTGCCAGCAGTGGGCAAGGGACAGGGAGCCCAGATACGCAGTATTTT
CASSGQGTGSPDTQYF
>TRBJ1-2|TRBV20-1|TRBD1|few
TGCAGTGCTGATGGGACAGGCGGCGGTGCCTCCGGATATGGCTACACCTTC
CSADGTGGGASGYGYTF
>TRBJ2-3|TRBV9|-|-
TGTGCCAGCAGCGCACAACCTCTACAGGGCCTCTCAGATACGCAGTATTTT
CASSAQPLQGLSDTQYF
>TRBJ2-5|TRBV20-1|TRBD2|-
TGCAGTGCCCTTGCCGGGGGGGCCGGGGAGACCCAGTACTTC
CSALAGGAGETQYF
>TRBJ1-1|TRBV7-3|-|few
TGTGCCAGCAGCTCCCAAGAGGGTACTGAAGCTTTCTTT
CASSSQEGTEAFF
>TRBJ2-4|TRBV11-3|TRBD1|few
TGTGCCAGCAGCTTAGGGACAGGGGGAGAAAACATTCAGTACTTC
CASSLGTGGENIQYF
>TRBJ2-2|TRBV6-1|-|-
TGTGCCAGCAGTGAGAGCAGGGCCAGCGGGGAGCTGTTTTTT
CASSESRASGELFF
>TRBJ2-5|TRBV5-1|-|-
TGCGCCAGCTTTGCACCGTCCAGCCGGGAGACCCAGTACTTC
CASFAPSSRETQYF
>TRBJ1-6|TRBV7-2|-|-
TGTGCCAGCAGCATTTGGGGGGAGAGGACTATCGTCCACTTT
CASSIWGERTIVHF
>TRBJ2-7|TRBV19|-|-
TGTGCCAGTAGTACCTCCGGGAACTACGAGCAGTACTTC
CASSTSGNYEQYF
>TRBJ1-2|TRBV20-1|TRBD1|-
TGCAGTGCCCGTCGCGTAGGACAGGGCCTGTACACCTTC
CSARRVGQGLYTF
>TRBJ1-4|TRBV20-1|-|few
TGCAGTGCTAGAGTGCCGGGGATGGATGAAAAACTGTTTTTT
CSARVPGMDEKLFF
>TRBJ2-3|TRBV24-1|-|once
TGTGCCACCAGTGATCCTCAGGAGCCGAACACAGATACGCAGTATTTT
CATSDPQEPNTDTQYF
>TRBJ1-4|TRBV18|-|-
TGTGCCAGCTCACCACCCGGACTGACCGAAAAACTGTTTTTT
CASSPPGLTEKLFF
>TRBJ2-2|TRBV4-3|-|-
TGCGCCAGCAGCCAAGATCAGGTCGCGAACACCGGGGAGCTGTTTTTT
CASSQDQVANTGELFF
>TRBJ2-2|TRBV20-1|-|-
TGCAGTGCCCCGGACAGACGCGCGAACACCGGGGAGCTGTTTTTT
CSAPDRRANTGELFF
>TRBJ1-1|TRBV4-3|TRBD1|-
TGCGCCAGCAGCCAAGAGATAGGCCAGACAGGGAGTACTGAAGCTTTCTTT
CASSQEIGQTGSTEAFF
>TRBJ1-3|TRBV12-3/TRBV12-4|-|few
TGTGCCAGCAGTTATATGACAGTTGGAAACACCATATATTTT
CASSYMTVGNTIYF
>TRBJ2-3|TRBV7-2|TRBD2|few
TGTGCCAGCAGCCCGGGGAGGGTAGATACGCAGTATTTT
CASSPGRVDTQYF
>TRBJ2-3|TRBV5-1|-|-
TGCGCCAGCAGCTGGGACGTCACAGATACGCAGTATTTT
CASSWDVTDTQYF
>TRBJ1-4|TRBV5-1|TRBD1|few
TGCGCCAGCAGCGAGGGGACAGGTGGGGAAACGGTGTTTTTT
CASSEGTGGETVFF
>TRBJ1-6|TRBV27|-|-
TGTGCCAGCAGTTTCACAAGCCCTAGCTCACCCCTCCACTTT
CASSFTSPSSPLHF
>TRBJ2-5|TRBV29-1|TRBD2|-
TGCAGCGTTGGAGGGACGGGAGGGGCTGGAGAGACCCAGTACTTC
CSVGGTGGAGETQYF
>TRBJ1-2|TRBV30|-|-
TGTGCCTGGGGCTTGGGGTGGGCCTATGGCTACACCTTC
CAWGLGWAYGYTF
>TRBJ1-5|TRBV3-1|-|-
TGTGCCAGCAGCCAAGGAATAGGGATGGAGCCCCAGCATTTT
CASSQGIGMEPQHF
>TRBJ1-1|TRBV27|-|-
TGTGCCAGCAGTTTATCCCCCACAGGGAACACTGAAGCTTTCTTT
CASSLSPTGNTEAFF
>TRBJ1-1|TRBV6-2/TRBV6-3|TRBD1|-
TGTGCCAGCAATACAGGGGTTGAAGCTTTCTTT
CASNTGVEAFF
>TRBJ2-3|TRBV4-3|-|few
TGCGCCAGCAGCCAAGACTCAGATACGCAGTATTTT
CASSQDSDTQYF
>TRBJ2-7|TRBV5-8|TRBD1|-
TGTGCCAGCAGCTTCGGACCCGGGACAGGGAGGCCCGAGCAGTACTTC
CASSFGPGTGRPEQYF
>TRBJ1-1|TRBV5-1|-|many
TGCGCCAGCAGCTCCCGGACGGGGAACACTGAAGCTTTCTTT
CASSSRTGNTEAFF
>TRBJ1-2|TRBV20-1|-|few
TGCAGTGCTGCCAAGGGGGGCTATGGCTACACCTTC
CSAAKGGYGYTF
>TRBJ2-3|TRBV29-1|-|-
TGCAGCGTTGTTCAGGATACGCAGTATTTT
CSVVQDTQYF
>TRBJ1-3|TRBV7-9|-|-
TGTGCCAGCAGCTCGTCGGGAGAACGTCCTGGAAACACCATATATTTT
CASSSSGERPGNTIYF
>TRBJ2-3|TRBV7-2|-|-
TGTGCCAGCAGCGAATGGGACAGCACAGATACGCAGTATTTT
CASSEWDSTDTQYF
>TRBJ2-4|TRBV4-3|-|many
TGCGCCAGCAGCCAAGAGAGCTCGAGAGCCAAAAACATTCAGTACTTC
CASSQESSRAKNIQYF
>TRBJ1-5|TRBV20-1|-|few
TGCAGTGCTACGGATTACGATCAGCCCCAGCATTTT
CSATDYDQPQHF
>TRBJ2-1|TRBV4-2|-|-
TGTGCCAGCAGCCAAGCTGACAATGAGCAGTTCTTC
CASSQADNEQFF